This section outlines one T cell receptor beta chain sequence together with its context. In this sample, this clonotype turned up a few times. The clone's antigen remains unknown. One base away there is no much larger clone; base qualities are not given. Reads for this sample came from an Illumina HiSeq 2500. Quantitative 5'-RACE with molecular barcodes was used to prepare TCR beta libraries. Under the source paper's analysis protocol: A new computational method, built on a probabilistic model of VDJ rearrangement, was used to identify disease-linked TCR variants. The public reads were reanalyzed by TCRdb: fastp trimming at Q25, MiXCR alignment, in-frame beta chains only. Duplicate CDR3 protein sequences are folded into a single record with the most common DNA and genes. Here the V and J calls rest on TCRdb's processing, not on the authors' analysis. The sample has approximately 150,000 distinct CDR3 sequences on record, roughly 30% of them singletons. The ten largest clones represent 6% of the sample.

Synovial fluid samples and blood samples obtained from the same ankylosing spondylitis patients were matched. The junction carries 12 bases between V and J, which are trimmed by 2 bases and 10 bases respectively. Based on the germline V gene (reference sequence), the CDR1 and CDR2 sequences are DFQATT and SNEGSKA. From the cysteine through the phenylalanine, the CDR3 covers 12 amino acids. Only CDR3 DNA remains: 36 bases, in frame from the first base. This entry comes from a study of CD8 T cells in ankylosing spondylitis (dated by TCRdb to about 2017). Looking at the study overall: To find TCR variants linked to disease, the study profiled T cell receptor beta repertoires in ankylosing spondylitis patients and healthy donors. Samples of peripheral blood were taken, and for ankylosing spondylitis patients, synovial fluid was collected as well. The full study cohort was made up of 25 to 30 ankylosing spondylitis patients and roughly 100 healthy donors.

What the work shows at the level of the full study, not this receptor alone: A CD8+ phenotype was shown by the disease-linked clones, which were found at relatively low frequencies in peripheral blood. The disease-linked clones were reported to be significantly enriched in matched synovial fluid samples from ankylosing spondylitis patients. A TCR beta motif of fewer than 10 highly homologous amino acid variants appeared characteristic of blood from ankylosing spondylitis patients. Some motif variants had previously been reported in the synovial fluid and blood of reactive arthritis patients, which suggests shared mechanisms of disease initiation.

The chain links TRBV20-1 with TRBJ2-1; the D segment could be TRBD2, given 6 matching bases. The TCR was taken from a male donor with ankylosing spondylitis. The sequenced material came from synovial fluid, either unsorted or a sorted T cell fraction (not recorded which). The sequence in DNA is TGCAGTGCTAGACCCGGGGGTCGGGAGCAGTTCTTC. Its translation is CSARPGGREQFF.